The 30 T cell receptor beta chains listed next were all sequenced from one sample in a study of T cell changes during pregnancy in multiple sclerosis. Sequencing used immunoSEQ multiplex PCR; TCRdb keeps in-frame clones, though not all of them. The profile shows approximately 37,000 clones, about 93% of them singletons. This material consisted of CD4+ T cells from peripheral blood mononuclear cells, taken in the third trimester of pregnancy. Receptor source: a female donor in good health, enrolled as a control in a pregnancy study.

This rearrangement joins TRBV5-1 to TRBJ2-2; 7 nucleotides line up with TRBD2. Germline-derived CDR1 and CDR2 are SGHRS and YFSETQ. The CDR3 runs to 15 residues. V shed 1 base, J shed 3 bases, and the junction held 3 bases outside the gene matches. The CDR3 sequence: CASSLSGRDTGELFF. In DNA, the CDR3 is TGCGCCAGCAGCTTGTCAGGGAGGGACACCGGGGAGCTGTTTTTT. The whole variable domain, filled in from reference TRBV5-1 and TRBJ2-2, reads KAGVTQTPRYLIKTRGQQVTLSCSPISGHRSVSWYQQTPGQGLQFLFEYFSETQRNKGNFPGRFSGRQFSNSRSEMNVSTLELGDSALYLCASSLSGRDTGELFFGEGSRLTVL.

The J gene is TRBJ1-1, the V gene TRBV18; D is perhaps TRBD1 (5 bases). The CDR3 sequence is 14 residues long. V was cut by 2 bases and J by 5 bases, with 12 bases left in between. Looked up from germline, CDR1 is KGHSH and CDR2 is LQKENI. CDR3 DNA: TGTGCCAGCTCACCAGGAGGGACTGGTACTGAAGCTTTCTTT. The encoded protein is CASSPGGTGTEAFF.

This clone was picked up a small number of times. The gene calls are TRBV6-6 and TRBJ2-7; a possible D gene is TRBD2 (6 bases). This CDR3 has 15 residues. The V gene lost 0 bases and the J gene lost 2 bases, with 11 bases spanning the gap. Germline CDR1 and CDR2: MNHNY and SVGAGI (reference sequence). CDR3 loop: CASSYSAGLTYEQYF. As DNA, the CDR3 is TGTGCCAGCAGTTACTCTGCGGGACTCACCTACGAGCAGTACTTC.

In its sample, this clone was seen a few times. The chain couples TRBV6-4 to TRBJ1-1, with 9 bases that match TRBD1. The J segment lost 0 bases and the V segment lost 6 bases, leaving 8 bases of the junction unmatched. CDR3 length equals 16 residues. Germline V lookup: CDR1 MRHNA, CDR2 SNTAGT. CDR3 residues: CASRDDRGIMNTEAFF. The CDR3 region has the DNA TGTGCCAGCAGGGACGACAGGGGGATCATGAACACTGAAGCTTTCTTT.

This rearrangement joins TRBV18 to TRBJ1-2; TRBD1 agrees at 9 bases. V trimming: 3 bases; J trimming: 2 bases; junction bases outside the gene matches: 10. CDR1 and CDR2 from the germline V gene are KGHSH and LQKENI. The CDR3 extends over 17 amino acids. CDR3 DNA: TGTGCCAGCTCACCGCCGGGACAGGGTTTTGTGAACTATGGCTACACCTTC. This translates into CASSPPGQGFVNYGYTF.

CDR3 nucleotides: TGTGCCAGCAGCCCACGACTTTGGGAGCGGGACAATGAGCAGTTCTTC. Residues: CASSPRLWERDNEQFF. The gene calls are TRBV7-6 and TRBJ2-1; the D gene is possibly TRBD2 (6 bases). CDR1 is SGHVS and CDR2 is FNYEAQ in the germline V gene. The CDR3 has 16 amino acids. With 5 bases removed from V and 5 bases from J, the gap between germline ends came to 19 bases. The complete variable domain, with remaining parts taken from reference TRBV7-6 and TRBJ2-1, reads GAGVSQSPRYKVTKRGQDVALRCDPISGHVSLYWYRQALGQGPEFLTYFNYEAQQDKSGLPNDRFSAERPEGSISTLTIQRTEQRDSAMYRCASSPRLWERDNEQFFGPGTRLTVL.

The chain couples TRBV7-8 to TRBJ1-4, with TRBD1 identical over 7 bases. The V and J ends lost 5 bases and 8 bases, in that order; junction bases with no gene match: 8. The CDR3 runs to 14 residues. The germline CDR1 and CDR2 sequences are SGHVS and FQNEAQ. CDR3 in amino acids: CASSPGQPEEKLFF. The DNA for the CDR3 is TGTGCCAGCAGCCCGGGACAGCCAGAGGAAAAACTGTTTTTT.

In DNA, the CDR3 is TGTGCCAGCAACCCGGAGGTCGGGTTCAATCAGCCCCAGCATTTT. Its protein is CASNPEVGFNQPQHF. The V gene is TRBV7-2, the J gene TRBJ1-5; D is uncertain. This CDR3 is built from 15 residues. V was trimmed by 7 bases and J by 3 bases, leaving 16 bases between them. CDR1 and CDR2 (germline): SGHTA, FQGNSA.

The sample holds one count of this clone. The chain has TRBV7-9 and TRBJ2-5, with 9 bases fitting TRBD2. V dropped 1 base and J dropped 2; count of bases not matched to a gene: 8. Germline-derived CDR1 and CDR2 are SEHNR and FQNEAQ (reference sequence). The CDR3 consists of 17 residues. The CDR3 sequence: CASSLGRLAGKQETQYF. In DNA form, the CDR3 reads TGTGCCAGCAGCTTAGGTCGGCTAGCGGGGAAACAAGAGACCCAGTACTTC.

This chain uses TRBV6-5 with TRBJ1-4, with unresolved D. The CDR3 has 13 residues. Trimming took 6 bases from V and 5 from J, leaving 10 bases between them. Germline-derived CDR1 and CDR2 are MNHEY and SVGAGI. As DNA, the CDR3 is TGTGCCAGCAGCCGGGTACCCAATGAAAAACTGTTTTTT. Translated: CASSRVPNEKLFF.

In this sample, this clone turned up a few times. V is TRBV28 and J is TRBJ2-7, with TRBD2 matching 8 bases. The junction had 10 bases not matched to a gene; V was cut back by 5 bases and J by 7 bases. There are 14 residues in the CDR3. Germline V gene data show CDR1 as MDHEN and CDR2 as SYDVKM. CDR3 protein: CASSPRGGAGEQYF. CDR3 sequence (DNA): TGTGCCAGCAGTCCCCGGGGGGGAGCAGGTGAGCAGTACTTC.

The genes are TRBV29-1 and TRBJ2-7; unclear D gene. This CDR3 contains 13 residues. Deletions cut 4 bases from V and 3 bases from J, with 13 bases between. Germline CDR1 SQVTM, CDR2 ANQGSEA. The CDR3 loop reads CSVVETDHYEQYF. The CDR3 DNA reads TGCAGCGTTGTGGAGACTGACCACTACGAGCAGTACTTC.

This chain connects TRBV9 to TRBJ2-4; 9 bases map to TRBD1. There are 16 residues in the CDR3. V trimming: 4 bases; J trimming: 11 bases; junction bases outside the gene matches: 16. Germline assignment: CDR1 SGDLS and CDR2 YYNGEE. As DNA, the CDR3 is TGTGCCAGCAGCCCCCAACCGGGACAGGGAGTTGGGGTTCAGTACTTC. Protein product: CASSPQPGQGVGVQYF. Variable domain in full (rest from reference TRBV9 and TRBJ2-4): DSGVTQTPKHLITATGQRVTLRCSPRSGDLSVYWYQQSLDQGLQFLIQYYNGEERAKGNILERFSAQQFPDLHSELNLSSLELGDSALYFCASSPQPGQGVGVQYFGAGTRLSVL.

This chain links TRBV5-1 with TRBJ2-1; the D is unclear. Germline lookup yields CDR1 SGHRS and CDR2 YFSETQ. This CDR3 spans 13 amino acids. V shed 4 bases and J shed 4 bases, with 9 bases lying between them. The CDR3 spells CASSPGGYNEQFF. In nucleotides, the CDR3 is TGCGCCAGCAGCCCGGGTGGGTACAATGAGCAGTTCTTC.

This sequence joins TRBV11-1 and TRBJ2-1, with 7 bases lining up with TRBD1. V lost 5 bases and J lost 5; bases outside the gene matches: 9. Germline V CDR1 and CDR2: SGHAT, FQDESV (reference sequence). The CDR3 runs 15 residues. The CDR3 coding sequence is TGTGCCAGCAGCCCGTACCGGGACAGAGACAATGAGCAGTTCTTC. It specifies CASSPYRDRDNEQFF.

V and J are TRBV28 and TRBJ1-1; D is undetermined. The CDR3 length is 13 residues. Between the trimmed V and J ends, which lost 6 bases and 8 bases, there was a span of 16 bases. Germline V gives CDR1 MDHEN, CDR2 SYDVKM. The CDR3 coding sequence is TGTGCCAGCAGACCCCCCCCTCTACGCGAAGCTTTCTTT. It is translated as CASRPPPLREAFF.

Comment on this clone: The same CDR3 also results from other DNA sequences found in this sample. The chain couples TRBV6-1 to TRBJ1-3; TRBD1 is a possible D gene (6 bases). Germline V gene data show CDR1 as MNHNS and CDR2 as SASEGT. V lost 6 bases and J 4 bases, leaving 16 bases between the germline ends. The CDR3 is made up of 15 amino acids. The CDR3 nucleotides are TGTGCCAGCAGCGAGCAACAGGGAGAAGGAAACACCATATATTTT. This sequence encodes CASSEQQGEGNTIYF.

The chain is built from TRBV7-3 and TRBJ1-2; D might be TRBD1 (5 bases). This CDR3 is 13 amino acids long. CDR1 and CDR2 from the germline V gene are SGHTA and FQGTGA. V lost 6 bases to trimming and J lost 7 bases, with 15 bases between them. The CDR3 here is CASSPDSQGGYTF. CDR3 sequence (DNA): TGTGCCAGCAGTCCCGACTCTCAGGGTGGCTACACCTTC.

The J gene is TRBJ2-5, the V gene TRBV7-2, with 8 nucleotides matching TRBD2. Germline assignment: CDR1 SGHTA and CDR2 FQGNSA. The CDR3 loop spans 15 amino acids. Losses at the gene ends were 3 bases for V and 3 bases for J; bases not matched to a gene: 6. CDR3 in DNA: TGTGCCAGCAGCTTTACGGGAGGGCCGAAAGAGACCCAGTACTTC. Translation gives CASSFTGGPKETQYF.

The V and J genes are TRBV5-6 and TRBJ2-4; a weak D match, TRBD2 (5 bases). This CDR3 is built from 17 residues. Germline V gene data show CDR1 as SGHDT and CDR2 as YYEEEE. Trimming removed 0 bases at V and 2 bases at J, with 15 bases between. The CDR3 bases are TGTGCCAGCAGCTTGGTAGTCGCAGGAGGAACCAAAAACATTCAGTACTTC. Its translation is CASSLVVAGGTKNIQYF.

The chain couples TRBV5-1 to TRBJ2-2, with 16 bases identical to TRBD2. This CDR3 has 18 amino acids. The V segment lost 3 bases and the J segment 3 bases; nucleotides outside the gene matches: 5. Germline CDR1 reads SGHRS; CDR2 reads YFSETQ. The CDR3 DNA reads TGCGCCAGCAGCTCGGGACTAGCGGGGGGGCCCCACACCGGGGAGCTGTTTTTT. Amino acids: CASSSGLAGGPHTGELFF.

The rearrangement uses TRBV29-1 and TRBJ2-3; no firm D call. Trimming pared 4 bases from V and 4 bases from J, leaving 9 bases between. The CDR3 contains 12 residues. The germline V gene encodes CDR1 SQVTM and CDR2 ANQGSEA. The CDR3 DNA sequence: TGCAGCGTTGTTCCAGCGTCAGATACGCAGTATTTT. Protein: CSVVPASDTQYF.

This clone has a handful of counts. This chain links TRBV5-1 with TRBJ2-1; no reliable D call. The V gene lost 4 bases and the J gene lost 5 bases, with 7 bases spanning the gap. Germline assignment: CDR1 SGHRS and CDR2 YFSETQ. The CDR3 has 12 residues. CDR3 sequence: CASSPGDNEQFF. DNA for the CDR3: TGCGCCAGCAGCCCAGGTGACAATGAGCAGTTCTTC.

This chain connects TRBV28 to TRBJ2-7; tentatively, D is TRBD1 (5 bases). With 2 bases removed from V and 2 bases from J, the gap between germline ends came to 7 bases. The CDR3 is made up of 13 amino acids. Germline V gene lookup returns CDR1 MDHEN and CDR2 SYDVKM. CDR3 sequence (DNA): TGTGCCAGCAGTTTAGGGGCCCCCTACGAGCAGTACTTC. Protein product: CASSLGAPYEQYF. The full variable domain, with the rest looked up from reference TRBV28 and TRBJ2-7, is DVKVTQSSRYLVKRTGEKVFLECVQDMDHENMFWYRQDPGLGLRLIYFSYDVKMKEKGDIPEGYSVSREKKERFSLILESASTNQTSMYLCASSLGAPYEQYFGPGTRLTVT.

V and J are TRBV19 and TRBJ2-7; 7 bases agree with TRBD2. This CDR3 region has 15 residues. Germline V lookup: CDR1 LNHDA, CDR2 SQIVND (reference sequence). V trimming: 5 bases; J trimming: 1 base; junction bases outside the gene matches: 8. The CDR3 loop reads CASSYATSSSYEQYF. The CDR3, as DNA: TGTGCCAGTAGTTACGCGACTAGCTCGTCCTACGAGCAGTACTTC.

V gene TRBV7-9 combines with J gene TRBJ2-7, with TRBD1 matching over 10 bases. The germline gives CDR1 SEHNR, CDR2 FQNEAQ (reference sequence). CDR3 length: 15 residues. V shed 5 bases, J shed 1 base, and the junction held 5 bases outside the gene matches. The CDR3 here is CASSRGQGVSYEQYF. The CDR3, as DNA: TGTGCCAGCAGCCGCGGACAGGGGGTATCCTACGAGCAGTACTTC. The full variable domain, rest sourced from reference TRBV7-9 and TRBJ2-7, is DTGVSQNPRHKITKRGQNVTFRCDPISEHNRLYWYRQTLGQGPEFLTYFQNEAQLEKSRLLSDRFSAERPKGSFSTLEIQRTEQGDSAMYLCASSRGQGVSYEQYFGPGTRLTVT.

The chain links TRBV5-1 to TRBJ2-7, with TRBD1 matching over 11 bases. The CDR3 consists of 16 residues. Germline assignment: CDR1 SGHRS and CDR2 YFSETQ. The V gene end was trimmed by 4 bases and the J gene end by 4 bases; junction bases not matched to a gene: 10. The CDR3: CASSQGQGAVWYEQYF. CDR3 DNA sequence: TGCGCCAGCAGCCAAGGACAGGGGGCGGTCTGGTACGAGCAGTACTTC.

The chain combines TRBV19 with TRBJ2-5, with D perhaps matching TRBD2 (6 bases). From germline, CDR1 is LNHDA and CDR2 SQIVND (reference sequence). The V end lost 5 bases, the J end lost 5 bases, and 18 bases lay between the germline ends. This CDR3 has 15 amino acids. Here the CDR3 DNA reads TGTGCCAGTAGTGACGATAGCGGCCCGTTGGAGACCCAGTACTTC. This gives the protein CASSDDSGPLETQYF.

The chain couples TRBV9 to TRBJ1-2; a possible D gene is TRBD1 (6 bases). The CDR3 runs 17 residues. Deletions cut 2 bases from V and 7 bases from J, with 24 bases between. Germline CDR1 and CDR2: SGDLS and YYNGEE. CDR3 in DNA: TGTGCCAGCAGCGTTAGTTCTGGGGGCTCCCAGCCGAGTGGCTACACCTTC. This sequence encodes CASSVSSGGSQPSGYTF.

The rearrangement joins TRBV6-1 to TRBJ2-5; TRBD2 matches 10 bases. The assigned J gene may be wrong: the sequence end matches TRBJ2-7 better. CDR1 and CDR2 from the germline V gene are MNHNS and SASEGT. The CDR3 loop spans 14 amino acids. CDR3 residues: CASKASGGPYEQYF. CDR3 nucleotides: TGTGCCAGCAAAGCTAGCGGGGGACCCTACGAGCAGTACTTC.